What follows is one TCR beta chain and its context. Which antigen it targets is not known. Base qualities are missing; no much larger clone stands one base away. The data are from a study of control samples from healthy donors and cancer patients (dated by TCRdb to the early 2020s). The library was produced with the immunoSEQ multiplex PCR assay. Sourced from immuneACCESS, this table was stored by TCRdb with only in-frame sequences that have V and J called. A share of the clones is absent; for the studies checked, an unresolved V gene accounts for under half, and the remainder has no known explanation. This sample holds roughly 130,000 clones; 70% to 90% were observed only once. The top ten clonotypes cover 3% to 3.5% of the sample. The sequence was obtained from a man aged 50-60 years in good health. The specimen sequenced was blood.

CDR3 reads: CASSGVRGRETQYF. The nucleotides read TGTGCCAGCAGCGGAGTCAGGGGCAGGGAGACCCAGTACTTC. The chain joins TRBV11-2 to TRBJ2-5, and the D gene may be TRBD1, 6 bases matching. Spanning cysteine to phenylalanine, the CDR3 consists of 14 amino acids. Only the CDR3 region is kept as DNA, spanning 42 bases read in frame from base 1. The V and J ends are trimmed by 5 bases and 5 bases, leaving 15 bases between them. CDR1 SGHAT and CDR2 FQNNGV were looked up in the germline V gene. Joined to the reference TRBV11-2 and TRBJ2-5 proteins, this CDR3 gives the full variable domain: EAGVAQSPRYKIIEKRQSVAFWCNPISGHATLYWYQQILGQGPKLLIQFQNNGVVDDSQLPKDRFSAERLKGVDSTLKIQPAKLEDSAVYLCASSGVRGRETQYFGPGTRLLVL.